Sequencing of this T cell receptor (beta chain) was carried out in a study of ipilimumab plus nivolumab after autologous stem cell transplantation. Germline V lookup: CDR1 SGDLS, CDR2 YYNGEE. Germline trimming cut 4 bases from V and 4 bases from J; bases unmatched to any gene: 8. There are 15 residues in the CDR3. The protocol was immunoSEQ multiplex PCR, while the TCRdb copy is restricted to in-frame clones and leaves out a portion. The sample yields tens of thousands of clones, almost 95% seen once. The sample consisted of PBMCs, taken in a trial of ipilimumab plus nivolumab as post-transplant consolidation. The gene calls are TRBV9 and TRBJ2-1; 7 nucleotides agree with TRBD2. This clonotype was obtained from a male donor with multiple myeloma. The CDR3 DNA sequence: TGTGCCAGCAGCACCCTAGCGGCGATGTACAATGAGCAGTTCTTC. Amino acids: CASSTLAAMYNEQFF.